This T cell receptor beta chain was sequenced for a study of shared clonotypes between healthy human individuals. Study summary: Each donor's CD8 memory used one plate, CD8 naive two, each CD4 subset three.

Turning to this clone: Its target is not known. Other DNA sequences from this sample encode an identical CDR3 as well.

This CDR3 has 15 residues. V shed 4 bases and J 0 bases; nucleotides not matched to a gene: 2. Germline V gene data show CDR1 as SGHRS and CDR2 as YFSETQ. Study-wide results and limits: The generation probabilities recorded for non-shared clonotypes fell below those of clonotypes shared by all four donors.

Genomic DNA belonging to each subset was distributed in equal measure over several immunoSEQ plates. Using immunoSEQ multiplex PCR, the repertoire was profiled, and TCRdb retains in-frame clones only, with some absent. The sample holds some 1.5 million clones, 98% seen once. The sequence was collected from a young man in good health. Input material: naive CD4+ T cells sorted from blood. Stated subset: CD45RA+ positively selected. The rearrangement links TRBV5-1 to TRBJ2-1; 9 bases map to TRBD2. CDR3 DNA: TGCGCCAGCAGCCTTAGCGGGAGCTCCTACAATGAGCAGTTCTTC. Its protein product is CASSLSGSSYNEQFF. The full variable domain, in which reference TRBV5-1 and TRBJ2-1 provide the parts outside the CDR3, is KAGVTQTPRYLIKTRGQQVTLSCSPISGHRSVSWYQQTPGQGLQFLFEYFSETQRNKGNFPGRFSGRQFSNSRSEMNVSTLELGDSALYLCASSLSGSSYNEQFFGPGTRLTVL.